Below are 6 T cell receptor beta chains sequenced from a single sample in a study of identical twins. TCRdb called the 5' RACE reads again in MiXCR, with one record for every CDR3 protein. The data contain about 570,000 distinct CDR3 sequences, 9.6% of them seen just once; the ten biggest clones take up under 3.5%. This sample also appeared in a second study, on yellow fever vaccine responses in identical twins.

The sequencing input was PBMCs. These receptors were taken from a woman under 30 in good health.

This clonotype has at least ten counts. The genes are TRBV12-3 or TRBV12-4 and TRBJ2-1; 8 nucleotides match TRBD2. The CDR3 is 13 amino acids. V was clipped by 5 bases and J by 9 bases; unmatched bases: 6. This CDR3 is CASSLTSGTEQFF. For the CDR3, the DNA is TGTGCCAGCAGTCTTACTAGCGGAACTGAGCAGTTCTTC.

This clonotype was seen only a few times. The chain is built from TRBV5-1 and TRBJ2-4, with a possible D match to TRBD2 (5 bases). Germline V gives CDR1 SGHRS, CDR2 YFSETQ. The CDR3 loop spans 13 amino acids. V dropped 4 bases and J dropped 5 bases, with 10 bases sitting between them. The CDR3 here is CASSTLSENIQYF. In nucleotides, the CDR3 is TGCGCCAGCAGCACCCTTAGCGAAAACATTCAGTACTTC.

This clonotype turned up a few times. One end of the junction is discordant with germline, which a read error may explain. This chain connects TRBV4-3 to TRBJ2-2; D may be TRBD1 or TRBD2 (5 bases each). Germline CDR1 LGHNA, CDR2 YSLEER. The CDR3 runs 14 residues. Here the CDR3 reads CASSPRVHTGKLFF. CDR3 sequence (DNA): TGCGCCAGCAGCCCCAGGGTTCACACCGGGAAGCTGTTTTTT.

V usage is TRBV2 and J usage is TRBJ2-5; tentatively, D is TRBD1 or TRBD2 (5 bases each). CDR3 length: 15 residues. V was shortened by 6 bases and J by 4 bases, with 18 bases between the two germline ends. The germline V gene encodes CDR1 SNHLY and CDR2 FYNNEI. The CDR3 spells CASSPRTGTRETQYF. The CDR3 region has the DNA TGTGCCAGCAGCCCCCGGACGGGGACGAGAGAGACCCAGTACTTC.

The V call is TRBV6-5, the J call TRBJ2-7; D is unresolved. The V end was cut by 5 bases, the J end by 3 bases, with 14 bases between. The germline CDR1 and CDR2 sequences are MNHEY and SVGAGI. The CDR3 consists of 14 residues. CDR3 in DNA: TGTGCCAGCAGTCACAATCCGATCATCTACGAGCAGTACTTC. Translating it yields CASSHNPIIYEQYF.

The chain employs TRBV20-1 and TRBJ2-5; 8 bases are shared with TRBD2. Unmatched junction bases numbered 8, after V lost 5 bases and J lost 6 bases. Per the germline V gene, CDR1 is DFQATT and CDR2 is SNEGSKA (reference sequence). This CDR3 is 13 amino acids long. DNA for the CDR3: TGCAGTGCTCCAGACGGGGGGGCTAAGACCCAGTACTTC. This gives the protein CSAPDGGAKTQYF.